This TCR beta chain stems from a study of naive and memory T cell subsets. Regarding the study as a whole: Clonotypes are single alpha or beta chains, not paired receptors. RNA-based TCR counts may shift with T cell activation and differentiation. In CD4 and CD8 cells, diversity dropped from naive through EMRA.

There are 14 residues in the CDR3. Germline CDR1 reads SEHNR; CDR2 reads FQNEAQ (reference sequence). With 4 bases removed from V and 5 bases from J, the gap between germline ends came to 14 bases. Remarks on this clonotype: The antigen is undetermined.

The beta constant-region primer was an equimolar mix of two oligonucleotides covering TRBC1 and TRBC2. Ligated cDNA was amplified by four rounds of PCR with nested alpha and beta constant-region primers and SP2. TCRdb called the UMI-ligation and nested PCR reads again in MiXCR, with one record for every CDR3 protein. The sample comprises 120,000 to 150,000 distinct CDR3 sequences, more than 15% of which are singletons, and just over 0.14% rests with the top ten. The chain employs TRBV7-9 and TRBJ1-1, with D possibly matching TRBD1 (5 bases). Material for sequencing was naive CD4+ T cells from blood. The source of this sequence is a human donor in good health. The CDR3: CASSSPGTLTEAFF. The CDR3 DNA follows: TGTGCCAGCAGCTCGCCCGGGACGCTTACTGAAGCTTTCTTT.